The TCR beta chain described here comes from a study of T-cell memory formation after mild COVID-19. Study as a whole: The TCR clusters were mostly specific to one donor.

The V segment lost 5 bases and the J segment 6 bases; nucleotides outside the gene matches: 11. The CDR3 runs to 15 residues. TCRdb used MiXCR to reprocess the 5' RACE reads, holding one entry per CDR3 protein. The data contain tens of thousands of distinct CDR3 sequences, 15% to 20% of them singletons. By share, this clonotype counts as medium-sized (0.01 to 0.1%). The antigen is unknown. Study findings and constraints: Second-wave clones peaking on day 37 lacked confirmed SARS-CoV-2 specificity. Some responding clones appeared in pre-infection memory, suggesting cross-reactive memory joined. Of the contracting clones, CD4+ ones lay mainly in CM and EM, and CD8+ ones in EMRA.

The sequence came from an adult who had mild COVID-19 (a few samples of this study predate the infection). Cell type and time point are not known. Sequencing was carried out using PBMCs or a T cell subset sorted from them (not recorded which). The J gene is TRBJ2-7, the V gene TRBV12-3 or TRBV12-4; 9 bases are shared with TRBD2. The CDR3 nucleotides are TGTGCCAGCAGTCCCGAGGCGAGCGGGAGGACCGAGCAGTACTTC. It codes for CASSPEASGRTEQYF.